These T cell receptor beta chains were read from a single sample in a study of blood T cell repertoires in COVID-19. The assay was immunoSEQ multiplex PCR, and TCRdb's table has in-frame clones only and misses some. The sample records about 310,000 clones, around 87% being singletons. Input material: peripheral blood. These receptors came from a woman aged 45 to 65 who had recovered from COVID-19. CDR3s include the opening cysteine and the closing phenylalanine or tryptophan. Each record gives: clone size, V gene, D gene, J gene, CDR3 DNA, CDR3 protein. The D gene is left open where the match is weak. Size tells how often a clone was seen (once, few, many) or the class of an expanded clone, and some rows leave it out.

.	TRBV28	.	TRBJ2-2	TGTGCCAGCAGTTTCCTCCAGGGCTCCGGGGAGCTGTTTTTT	CASSFLQGSGELFF
few	TRBV7-9	TRBD1	TRBJ1-1	TGTGCCAGCAGCTTAGCAGCGACAGGGGACACTGAAGCTTTCTTT	CASSLAATGDTEAFF
.	TRBV28	.	TRBJ1-5	TGTGCCAGCAGTTGGCTGAATCAGCCCCAGCATTTT	CASSWLNQPQHF
.	TRBV2	TRBD1	TRBJ1-3	TGTGCCAGCAGTTTTGGGGGACAGCACTCTGGAAACACCATATATTTT	CASSFGGQHSGNTIYF
.	TRBV5-5	.	TRBJ2-1	TGTGCCAGCAGCTTGGTTCAGGGGCGAGAGAATGAGCAGTTCTTC	CASSLVQGRENEQFF
few	TRBV4-1	.	TRBJ1-2	TGCGCCAGCAGCCAATTCGGTATAGGAACAGCCGGCTACACCTTC	CASSQFGIGTAGYTF
.	TRBV4-1	.	TRBJ1-2	TGCGCCAGCAGCCAAGAACCAGATAACTATGGCTACACCTTC	CASSQEPDNYGYTF
.	TRBV7-3	TRBD2	TRBJ2-1	TGTGCCAGCAGCCCCCTAGCGGGGCTCTACAATGAGCAGTTCTTC	CASSPLAGLYNEQFF
.	TRBV5-1	TRBD1	TRBJ2-1	TGCGCCAGCAGTTTCCAGGGGGTAGCGATCTCCTACAATGAGCAGTTCTTC	CASSFQGVAISYNEQFF
.	TRBV28	.	TRBJ1-4	TGTGCCAGCAGGGACATTAATGAAAAACTGTTTTTT	CASRDINEKLFF
.	TRBV30	.	TRBJ1-5	TGTGCCTGGAGCAGGGTAAGCAATCAGCCCCAGCATTTT	CAWSRVSNQPQHF
.	TRBV28	TRBD1	TRBJ2-7	TGTGCCAGCAGAGGGGACAGGGGAAAAAGCTACGAGCAGTACTTC	CASRGDRGKSYEQYF
.	TRBV18	TRBD2	TRBJ2-1	TGTGCCAGCTCACCGGTGGGACTAGCGGGAGTCAATGAGCAGTTCTTC	CASSPVGLAGVNEQFF
.	TRBV30	.	TRBJ1-2	TGTGCCTGGAGCCCCAACCTTTTACAGGCGAACTATGGCTACACCTTC	CAWSPNLLQANYGYTF
.	TRBV19	TRBD1	TRBJ1-2	TGTGCCAGTAGTCCCTCGGGGACAGGGAAACTCTATGGCTACACCTTC	CASSPSGTGKLYGYTF
.	TRBV18	TRBD1	TRBJ1-2	TGTGCCAGCTCACCTGGGACAGGGCGTGCATATGGCTACACCTTC	CASSPGTGRAYGYTF
.	TRBV5-1	.	TRBJ1-1	TGCGCCAGCAGCGCGGAGGGCAGGACGGAGACTGAAGCTTTCTTT	CASSAEGRTETEAFF
.	TRBV6-2/TRBV6-3	TRBD2	TRBJ2-1	TGTGCCAGCAGTTACGCGGGGGACTACAATGAGCAGTTCTTC	CASSYAGDYNEQFF
.	TRBV18	.	TRBJ1-2	TGTGCCAGCTCACCACCGGGGGCCCATTCTAACTATGGCTACACCTTC	CASSPPGAHSNYGYTF
.	TRBV2	TRBD2	TRBJ2-3	TGTGCCGGGACTAGCGAAAGCACAGATACGCAGTATTTT	CAGTSESTDTQYF
.	TRBV7-9	.	TRBJ2-7	TGTGCCAGCAGCCATCAGATCATTTACGAGCAGTACTTC	CASSHQIIYEQYF
.	TRBV11-2	.	TRBJ2-1	TGTGCCAGCAGGTTTGAAATATCCCCTAAACTGTTCTTC	CASRFEISPKLFF
.	TRBV6-2/TRBV6-3	.	TRBJ1-6	TGTGCCAGCAGTCCCGGTGGACCCCTCCACTTT	CASSPGGPLHF
.	TRBV3-1/TRBV3-2	.	TRBJ2-5	TGTGCCAGCAGCCAAGCAGGAACAGGCGAAGAGACCCAGTACTTC	CASSQAGTGEETQYF
few	TRBV5-1	TRBD1	TRBJ1-2	TGCGCCAGCAGTTGGACAGGGGATAGTGGCTACACCTTC	CASSWTGDSGYTF
.	TRBV7-9	TRBD1	TRBJ1-2	TGTGCCAGCAGCGACGGACAGGGGGCGCAGGGCTACACCTTC	CASSDGQGAQGYTF
.	TRBV30	.	TRBJ2-3	TGTGCCTGGAGTGGCTTGACGGGGATCACAGATACGCAGTATTTT	CAWSGLTGITDTQYF
.	TRBV2	.	TRBJ2-5	TGTGCCAGCAGCTGGGGGCGTGAGACCCAGTACTTC	CASSWGRETQYF
.	TRBV6-5	TRBD1	TRBJ1-4	TGTGCCAGCAGCCCGGACAGGGGCCGGGAAAAACTGTTTTTT	CASSPDRGREKLFF
.	TRBV30	.	TRBJ1-1	TGTGCCTGGAGTGTTGACAGGGAAGCTTTCTTT	CAWSVDREAFF
.	TRBV5-6	.	TRBJ2-1	TGTGCCAGCACCTATCAGGGGACGCGGGTTTGGGAGCAGTTCTTC	CASTYQGTRVWEQFF
.	TRBV19	TRBD1	TRBJ1-6	TGTGCCAGTCGCCGGGACAGGGGAACCTCTTTGTTTGTGTGGAATTCACCCCTCCACTTT	CASRRDRGTSLFVWNSPLHF
once	TRBV28	TRBD1	TRBJ1-2	TGTGCCAGCAGCCTGACGGGACAGGGCTCTGGCTACACCTTC	CASSLTGQGSGYTF
.	TRBV30	.	TRBJ1-1	TGTGCCTGGAGTGTAAGGCCTATCCGGGGAGCTTTCTTT	CAWSVRPIRGAFF
once	TRBV27	.	TRBJ1-2	TGTGCCAGCAGTTCGGGGGGAGGGCACTATGGCTACACCTTC	CASSSGGGHYGYTF
.	TRBV27	.	TRBJ1-4	TGTGCCAGCAGTTTTTGGCGGGGAGAGCAAACTAATGAAAAACTGTTTTTT	CASSFWRGEQTNEKLFF
.	TRBV15	TRBD2	TRBJ2-7	TGTGCCACCAGCAGAGGTCCGGGGCCTAGCGGGGGCTACGAGCAGTACTTC	CATSRGPGPSGGYEQYF
.	TRBV19	.	TRBJ2-1	TGTGCCAGTAGTCTCGACGGGGACAATGAGCAGTTCTTC	CASSLDGDNEQFF
.	TRBV5-4	TRBD1	TRBJ1-1	TGTGCCAGCAGCTTTACAGGGGGCGGGTGGGAAGCTTTCTTT	CASSFTGGGWEAFF
.	TRBV27	TRBD1	TRBJ2-3	TGTGCCAGCGCTACAGGGGCGGTACGTAGCACAGATACGCAGTATTTT	CASATGAVRSTDTQYF
.	TRBV2	TRBD2	TRBJ2-3	TGTGCCAGCAGTAACAGCGGGGGGACCACAGATACGCAGTATTTT	CASSNSGGTTDTQYF
few	TRBV27	TRBD1	TRBJ1-5	TGTGCCAGCAGTGGGACGGGACAGTCGAATCAGCCCCAGCATTTT	CASSGTGQSNQPQHF
.	TRBV9	.	TRBJ1-2	TGTGCCAGCAGCGTAGGCAGGGCCCCCGGTGGCTACACCTTC	CASSVGRAPGGYTF
.	TRBV6-5	.	TRBJ1-6	TGTGCCATTTCTCTCTCGGGTAATTCACCCCTCCACTTT	CAISLSGNSPLHF
.	TRBV19	.	TRBJ1-5	TGTGCCAGTAGTGAACAAAATCAGCCCCAGCATTTT	CASSEQNQPQHF
.	TRBV19	.	TRBJ2-2	TGTGCCGCCGAACGTGGCCCCCGCCCCACCGGGGAGCTGTTTTTT	CAAERGPRPTGELFF
.	TRBV7-2	TRBD1	TRBJ2-7	TGTGCCAGCAGCTTTAAATGGGACAGCCACTACGAGCAGTACTTC	CASSFKWDSHYEQYF
.	TRBV6-5	.	TRBJ1-1	TGTGCCAGCAGTATCCCGGGACTTAGCACCGCTTTCTTT	CASSIPGLSTAFF